This T cell receptor (beta chain) originates from a study of cytomegalovirus exposure and HLA in healthy donors. Germline V gene lookup returns CDR1 MGHRA and CDR2 YSYEKL. V was cut by 8 bases and J by 5 bases, with 24 bases left in between. The CDR3 loop spans 16 amino acids. Study-wide points: Across donors, most TCRs were seen rarely, yet some public ones were widespread. The study recorded 160 or so TCR beta chains that were cytomegalovirus-associated.

Generated by immunoSEQ multiplex PCR, the TCRdb table keeps only in-frame clones and is missing some. Counted here are roughly 330,000 clones, around 90% occurring once; the ten biggest clones make up approximately 1.1%. In the case of this clone: As yet, its antigen is unknown.

The V and J genes are TRBV4-1 and TRBJ1-2; D unresolved. This clonotype was obtained from a woman aged 25 to 39 in good health and CMV-seropositive. The sequenced sample was PBMCs. CDR3: CASFGWSKEADYGYTF. The CDR3 DNA reads TGCGCCAGCTTCGGGTGGTCCAAAGAGGCGGATTATGGCTACACCTTC.